This T cell receptor beta chain derives from a study of regulatory T cells in long-lasting Graves disease. Findings and limits, study-wide: Among persistent patients, a larger number of public clonotypes were shared (about 3,000) than among newly diagnosed patients (roughly 1,000). Limited samples may have lowered accuracy.

Time point of the sample: persistent/refractory GD, antithyroid drugs over 5 years with positive TRAb. The TCR library was made from RNA that had been extracted from PBMCs in TRIzol. Patients all came to the study from an endocrinology department in Xi'an, China. With respect to this clonotype: No antigen is known for it.

With iRepertoire HTBI primers and Arm-PCR of CDR3 regions, TCR beta libraries were built. TCRdb passed the multiplex PCR reads through MiXCR, listing each CDR3 protein once. The sample includes roughly 360,000 distinct CDR3 sequences, 20% to 25% seen only once; the top ten take about 29%. V lost 6 bases, J lost 4 bases, and 13 bases stayed unmatched. Germline CDR1 and CDR2: MDHEN and SYDVKM. The length of the CDR3 is 17 residues. The sequences come from peripheral blood mononuclear cells (PBMCs), collected when the disease was refractory, from a patient treated with antithyroid drugs. The origin of this receptor is a woman aged 40 to 50 with Graves disease. This sequence joins TRBV28 and TRBJ2-7; TRBD2 matches at 12 bases. CDR3 coding DNA: TGTGCCAGCAGCCAAGCCGCTAGCGGGAGGGGATTGTACGAGCAGTACTTC. Its protein is CASSQAASGRGLYEQYF.